Listed below are T cell receptor beta chains from one sample, sequenced in a study of neurological immune-mediated disorders. TCRdb reprocessed the 5' RACE reads via MiXCR and lists one record per CDR3 protein. The sample has nearly 60,000 distinct CDR3 sequences, approximately 3.6% seen once. Specimen: PBMCs. The receptors stem from a woman aged 60-70 years with multiple sclerosis. Each CDR3 is given with its conserved first and last residue. Each record gives: V gene, D gene, J gene, clone size, CDR3 DNA, CDR3 protein. A D gene is named only where the DNA matches it firmly. Size tells how often a clone was seen (once, few, many) or the class of an expanded clone, and some rows leave it out.

TRBV3-1	.	TRBJ1-6	many	TGTGCCAGCAGCCCCGGGGACACCAATTCACCCCTCCACTTT	CASSPGDTNSPLHF
TRBV20-1	TRBD2	TRBJ2-7	many	TGCAGTGCTAGTTCCGGGACTATCTACGAGCAGTACTTC	CSASSGTIYEQYF
TRBV20-1	.	TRBJ2-2	many	TGCAGTGCTAGAGTCACGACCGGGTCGGGGGAGCTGTTTTTT	CSARVTTGSGELFF
TRBV27	TRBD2	TRBJ2-7	many	TGTGCCAGCAGTTCCCTGGGTAGCGGGGGACCCTCCTACGAGCAGTACTTC	CASSSLGSGGPSYEQYF
TRBV12-3/TRBV12-4	.	TRBJ2-1	many	TGTGCCAGCAGTTTTGACGGGGGCTCCTACAATGAGCAGTTCTTC	CASSFDGGSYNEQFF
TRBV3-1	TRBD2	TRBJ2-5	many	TGTGCCAGCAGCCATACCGGGACTAGCGGGGGGGCACGGCAAGAGACCCAGTACTTC	CASSHTGTSGGARQETQYF
TRBV5-1	.	TRBJ2-2	many	TGCGCCAGCAGCATGACAGCCTTCACCGGGGAGCTGTTTTTT	CASSMTAFTGELFF
TRBV27	.	TRBJ1-5	.	TGTGCCAGCAGTGGAACCGGGACACTCCCCGGTCGGGTGTTTGATCAGCCCCAGCATTTT	CASSGTGTLPGRVFDQPQHF
TRBV6-5	TRBD2	TRBJ2-1	many	TGTGCCAGCAGTTACTCCTATAGCGGGAGCTCCTACAATGAGCAGTTCTTC	CASSYSYSGSSYNEQFF
TRBV20-1	TRBD2	TRBJ2-7	many	TGCAGTGCCCCAACTAGCGGGAGGGGCTACGAGCAGTACTTC	CSAPTSGRGYEQYF
TRBV5-5	.	TRBJ1-1	.	TGTGCCAGCAGCACTGCCGGGTACGCTGAAGCTTTCTTT	CASSTAGYAEAFF
TRBV25-1	.	TRBJ1-1	few	TGTGCCAGCAGTCTCGCCCTCGGGAGTAACACTGAAGCTTTCTTT	CASSLALGSNTEAFF
TRBV27	TRBD1	TRBJ1-1	many	TGTGCCAGCAGTAGACCGGGACAGGGGGTCTCTGAAGCTTTCTTT	CASSRPGQGVSEAFF
TRBV5-1	TRBD2	TRBJ2-2	many	TGCGCCAGCAGCTTCGGGTCTAGCGGGAGCGCCGGGGAGCTGTTTTTT	CASSFGSSGSAGELFF
TRBV21-1	.	TRBJ2-1	many	TGTGCCAGCAGCATCCTCTTGGGGGGGCCCAATGAGCAGTTCTTC	CASSILLGGPNEQFF
TRBV12-3/TRBV12-4	TRBD1	TRBJ1-5	.	TGTGCCAGCAGCCGACAGGGGAGTAAGACCCAGAATTTT	CASSRQGSKTQNF
TRBV20-1	TRBD1	TRBJ2-7	many	TGCAGTGTCCCGGACAGGCAATACGACGAGCAGTACTTC	CSVPDRQYDEQYF
TRBV6-1	.	TRBJ1-4	many	TGTGCCAGCGCAGGCAGGAGGGAAAAACTGTTTTTT	CASAGRREKLFF
TRBV10-3	.	TRBJ2-1	many	TGTGCCATCAGTGAGTCGACGATAAAGATCTACAATGAGCAGTTCTTC	CAISESTIKIYNEQFF
TRBV9	TRBD1	TRBJ1-3	.	TGTGCCAGCAGCGTAGACGGGACAGGGGTCTCTGGAAACACCATATATTTT	CASSVDGTGVSGNTIYF
TRBV18	.	TRBJ2-7	many	TGTGCCAGCTCAAATCGGGACACTATCTACGAGCAGTACTTC	CASSNRDTIYEQYF
TRBV6-2/TRBV6-3	TRBD1	TRBJ2-7	many	TGTGCCAGCAGTTACCACACAGGGGGGAACTACGAGCAGTACTTC	CASSYHTGGNYEQYF
TRBV7-2	TRBD1	TRBJ1-5	many	TGTGCCAGCAGCTCCAGGGGGGGCCCGCCCCAGCATTTT	CASSSRGGPPQHF
TRBV20-1	.	TRBJ1-1	many	TGCAGTGCTACTTTCGGGGGTGTCACTGAAGCTTTCTTT	CSATFGGVTEAFF
TRBV3-1	.	TRBJ2-7	many	TGTGCCAGCAGCCAAACCGGGACCCGAGGGTACGAGCAGTACTTC	CASSQTGTRGYEQYF
TRBV29-1	.	TRBJ1-1	many	TGCAGCGTTGAAGCACAGGTGGACACTGAAGCTTTCTTT	CSVEAQVDTEAFF
TRBV29-1	.	TRBJ1-4	many	TGCAGCGTTAAAGGGACCCTTGGGGAAAAACTGTTTTTT	CSVKGTLGEKLFF
TRBV20-1	.	TRBJ1-5	many	TGCAGTGCTAGAGTCCTAGGGAAGGGATATAGCAATCAGCCCCAGCATTTT	CSARVLGKGYSNQPQHF
TRBV5-1	TRBD2	TRBJ2-1	many	TGCGCCAGCAGCTTGCTCCCTCTAGCGGGGTACAATGAGCAGTTCTTC	CASSLLPLAGYNEQFF
TRBV29-1	.	TRBJ2-1	many	TGCAGCGTTGATGGGGGGCCTTCCTACAATGAGCAGTTCTTC	CSVDGGPSYNEQFF
TRBV20-1	.	TRBJ2-5	many	TGCAGTGCTAGTAATTTAGAGACCCAGTACTTC	CSASNLETQYF
TRBV7-8	TRBD1	TRBJ2-7	few	TGTGCCAGCAGGCCAGGGGGCAGCTACGAGCAGTACTTC	CASRPGGSYEQYF
TRBV20-1	TRBD2	TRBJ2-5	many	TGCAGTGCACCCCCGGGACTAGCGGGAGAGATAGAGACCCAGTACTTC	CSAPPGLAGEIETQYF